These 17 T cell receptor beta chains originate from one sample sequenced in a study of T-cell reconstitution after alpha-beta-depleted transplantation in children. Unique molecular identifiers were used in preparing the TCRbeta library. TCRdb passed the PCR reads through MiXCR, listing each CDR3 protein once. The sample includes 600,000 to 700,000 distinct CDR3 sequences, around 16% of them seen just once. The sequencing here drew on PBMCs from the stem cell graft donor, taken from the stem cell graft. These receptors all come from a human donor who donated a stem cell graft to a child with acute myeloid leukemia.

This clonotype showed up many times. V usage is TRBV30 and J usage is TRBJ1-2, with 7 nucleotides matching TRBD1. From germline, CDR1 is GTSNPN and CDR2 SVGIG (reference sequence). There are 14 residues in the CDR3. V shed 2 bases, J shed 2 bases, and the junction held 5 bases outside the gene matches. The CDR3 loop is CAWSPLDRNYGYTF. CDR3 coding DNA: TGTGCCTGGAGTCCTCTGGACAGGAACTATGGCTACACCTTC.

This clonotype was counted only a few times. The gene calls are TRBV9 and TRBJ1-5; the match to TRBD1 covers 7 bases. The V gene end was trimmed by 4 bases and the J gene end by 4 bases; junction bases not matched to a gene: 32. The CDR3 runs 23 residues. CDR1 is SGDLS and CDR2 is YYNGEE in the germline V gene. The CDR3 sequence is CASSPSLSDTGVSAKTVNQPQHF. For the CDR3, the DNA is TGTGCCAGCAGCCCCTCACTGTCGGACACAGGGGTTTCCGCGAAGACAGTGAATCAGCCCCAGCATTTT.

This clonotype was seen a few times. The V gene is TRBV30, the J gene TRBJ2-4; D gene unclear. V lost 5 bases to trimming and J lost 7 bases, with 12 bases between them. The CDR3 sequence is 12 residues long. Germline loops: CDR1 GTSNPN, CDR2 SVGIG (reference sequence). CDR3 loop: CAWDRLRNIQYF. The CDR3, as DNA: TGTGCCTGGGACCGTCTGCGGAACATTCAGTACTTC.

The gene calls are TRBV20-1 and TRBJ2-6; 10 bases match TRBD1. There are 15 residues in the CDR3. The V gene end was trimmed by 3 bases and the J gene end by 10 bases; junction bases not matched to a gene: 9. Germline-derived CDR1 and CDR2 are DFQATT and SNEGSKA (reference sequence). Written as DNA, the CDR3 is TGCAGTGCTAGGGCCCGACAGGGGGCGCTAAACGTCCTGACTTTC. Protein sequence: CSARARQGALNVLTF.

This clonotype was seen repeatedly, ten times or more. V is TRBV7-9 and J is TRBJ2-5; 12 bases are a match to TRBD2. The CDR3 has 15 residues. V was clipped by 5 bases and J by 2 bases; unmatched bases: 3. CDR1 is SEHNR and CDR2 is FQNEAQ in the germline V gene (reference sequence). The CDR3, as DNA: TGTGCCAGCAGCCGGACTAGCGGGGAACAAGAGACCCAGTACTTC. Amino acid sequence: CASSRTSGEQETQYF.

The chain links TRBV30 to TRBJ1-2; a possible D gene is TRBD1 (5 bases). Germline V lookup: CDR1 GTSNPN, CDR2 SVGIG (reference sequence). The CDR3 is 13 amino acids. V lost 4 bases and J 1 base, leaving 10 bases between the germline ends. The CDR3 sequence is CAWNPGNNYGYTF. DNA for the CDR3: TGTGCCTGGAACCCAGGGAATAACTATGGCTACACCTTC.

This chain uses TRBV12-3 or TRBV12-4 with TRBJ1-5; D unclear. The CDR3 loop spans 15 amino acids. With 1 base removed from V and 2 bases from J, the gap between germline ends came to 9 bases. CDR3 residues: CASSLGELRNQPQHF. The CDR3 coding sequence is TGTGCCAGCAGTTTAGGGGAGCTCCGCAATCAGCCCCAGCATTTT.

This clonotype was counted only a few times. The chain carries TRBV2 and TRBJ2-2; D uncertain. CDR3 length: 14 amino acids. In germline, CDR1 is SNHLY, CDR2 FYNNEI. The ends were cut back, 8 bases at V and 0 bases at J, with 10 bases in the middle. CDR3 coding DNA: TGTGCCAGCTCGCCCATGTCGAACACCGGGGAGCTGTTTTTT. Translating it yields CASSPMSNTGELFF.

This clonotype has ten or more counts. The V call is TRBV20-1, the J call TRBJ1-2; a weak D match, TRBD1 (5 bases). There are 14 residues in the CDR3. The V gene's germline CDR1 is DFQATT and CDR2 SNEGSKA (reference sequence). The ends were cut back, 1 base at V and 6 bases at J, with 15 bases in the middle. CDR3 region: CSARGIRGGNGYTF. Written as DNA, the CDR3 is TGCAGTGCTAGAGGAATCCGGGGGGGAAATGGCTACACCTTC.

This clonotype was detected ten times or more. The rearrangement links TRBV7-2 to TRBJ2-2, with D uncertain. Germline V gene lookup returns CDR1 SGHTA and CDR2 FQGNSA. The ends were cut back, 6 bases at V and 5 bases at J, with 7 bases in the middle. The CDR3 contains 12 residues. This CDR3 is CASSWRTGELFF. As DNA, the CDR3 is TGTGCCAGCAGTTGGCGGACCGGGGAGCTGTTTTTT. Variable domain in full (rest from reference TRBV7-2 and TRBJ2-2): GAGVSQSPSNKVTEKGKDVELRCDPISGHTALYWYRQSLGQGLEFLIYFQGNSAPDKSGLPSDRFSAERTGGSVSTLTIQRTQQEDSAVYLCASSWRTGELFFGEGSRLTVL.

The genes are TRBV20-1 and TRBJ2-5; TRBD2 agrees at 7 bases. Trimming took 3 bases from V and 2 from J; bases not matched to a gene: 12. Germline CDR1 and CDR2: DFQATT and SNEGSKA (reference sequence). This CDR3 comprises 16 residues. The CDR3 sequence: CSASGTTHLTQETQYF. DNA for the CDR3: TGCAGTGCTAGTGGGACTACCCACCTAACACAAGAGACCCAGTACTTC.

J is TRBJ1-1 and V is TRBV7-9, with D tentatively TRBD1 (5 bases). This CDR3 region has 15 residues. Trimming removed 5 bases from V and 3 bases from J, with 16 bases in between. Germline values: CDR1 SEHNR, CDR2 FQNEAQ (reference sequence). CDR3 in amino acids: CASSAYRDGYTEAFF. The DNA of the CDR3 is TGTGCCAGCAGCGCGTACCGGGACGGCTACACTGAAGCTTTCTTT.

The chain recombines TRBV20-1 with TRBJ2-7, with a possible D match to TRBD2 (5 bases). V dropped 1 base and J dropped 5 bases, with 9 bases sitting between them. The V gene's germline CDR1 is DFQATT and CDR2 SNEGSKA (reference sequence). The CDR3 totals 12 residues. The CDR3: CSARAHSDEQYF. For the CDR3, the DNA is TGCAGTGCTAGAGCCCATAGCGACGAGCAGTACTTC.

A single count supports this clonotype. The CDR3 sequence: CASRPGAGTEQYV. In DNA, the CDR3 is TGTGCCAGCAGACCGGGGGCAGGGACCGAGCAGTACGTC. V and J are TRBV2 and TRBJ2-7; D tentatively reads TRBD1 or TRBD2 (6 bases each). Trimming removed 6 bases at V and 6 bases at J, with 15 bases between. CDR1 and CDR2 (germline): SNHLY, FYNNEI. This CDR3 is built from 13 residues.

This clonotype was counted between two and nine times. The chain is built from TRBV12-3 or TRBV12-4 and TRBJ2-1; D is tentatively TRBD1 or TRBD2 (6 bases each). Between the trimmed V and J ends, which lost 4 bases and 9 bases, there was a span of 25 bases. The CDR3 totals 17 residues. Here the CDR3 reads CASSSSYSKLGGGEQFF. CDR3 nucleotides: TGTGCCAGCAGTTCGTCCTACTCCAAACTAGGAGGGGGTGAGCAGTTCTTC.

The sample holds many counts of this clonotype. The J gene is TRBJ1-4, the V gene TRBV20-1; 9 bases fit TRBD1. Germline V gives CDR1 DFQATT, CDR2 SNEGSKA (reference sequence). This CDR3 is built from 16 residues. V was clipped by 6 bases and J by 0 bases; unmatched bases: 8. CDR3 sequence (DNA): TGCAGTGCCGGGGGACAGGGCCGCGCAACTAATGAAAAACTGTTTTTT. As protein: CSAGGQGRATNEKLFF.

This clonotype was recorded at least ten times. V usage is TRBV20-1 and J usage is TRBJ1-6; tentatively, D is TRBD1 (6 bases). CDR1 and CDR2 from the germline V gene are DFQATT and SNEGSKA (reference sequence). V lost 6 bases to trimming and J lost 2 bases, with 17 bases between them. This CDR3 is built from 16 residues. CDR3 sequence reads: CSAPDAGETYNSPLHF. For the CDR3, the DNA is TGCAGTGCCCCCGACGCAGGGGAGACCTATAATTCACCCCTCCACTTT.